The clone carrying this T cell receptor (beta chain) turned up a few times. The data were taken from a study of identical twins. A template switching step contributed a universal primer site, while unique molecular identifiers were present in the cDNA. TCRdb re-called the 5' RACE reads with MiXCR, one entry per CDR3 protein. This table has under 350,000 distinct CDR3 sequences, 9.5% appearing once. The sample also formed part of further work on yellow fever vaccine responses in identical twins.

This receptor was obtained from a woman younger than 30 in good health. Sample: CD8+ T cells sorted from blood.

The CDR3 region is CASTLTRDRGFYEQYF. The DNA for the CDR3 is TGTGCCAGCACCCTAACCCGGGACAGGGGGTTCTACGAGCAGTACTTC. The J gene is TRBJ2-7, the V gene TRBV6-2 or TRBV6-3; 11 bases line up with TRBD1. CDR1 is MNHEY, CDR2 SVGEGT, per germline. Trimming cost V 7 bases and J 3 bases; bases outside gene matches: 11. This CDR3 comprises 16 residues.